These 13 T cell receptor beta chains were sequenced from one sample in a study of T cell responses to AZD1222 COVID-19 vaccine. Libraries were prepared by immunoSEQ multiplex PCR; TCRdb keeps only in-frame clonotypes and omits some of them. In the table there are roughly 120,000 clones, roughly 90% of which are singletons. This material consisted of peripheral blood, taken 28 days after the second AZD1222 dose. The receptor source for this set is an adult who received the AZD1222 COVID-19 vaccine.

The V and J genes are TRBV7-9 and TRBJ2-7; 10 bases fit TRBD1. Looked up from germline, CDR1 is SEHNR and CDR2 is FQNEAQ (reference sequence). V gave up 5 bases and J gave up 6 bases; unmatched junction bases: 7. This CDR3 region has 14 residues. The CDR3 nucleotides read TGTGCCAGCAGCACCAGGACAGGGGGGACCGAGCAGTACTTC. Its translation is CASSTRTGGTEQYF.

The chain links TRBV12-3 or TRBV12-4 to TRBJ1-1; no firm D call. Trimming took 6 bases from V and 5 from J, leaving 10 bases between them. The CDR3 consists of 12 residues. The CDR3: CASSPEETEAFF. The CDR3 DNA follows: TGTGCCAGCAGCCCCGAGGAGACTGAAGCTTTCTTT.

Comment on this clone: An end of the junction does not agree with germline; a read error may underlie this. V usage is TRBV9 and J usage is TRBJ1-2; no clear D. The CDR3 has 14 residues. The germline gives CDR1 SGDLS, CDR2 YYNGEE. In DNA form, the CDR3 reads TGTGCCAGCAGCGTAGGCGGATCAGACCATGGCTACACCTTT. As protein: CASSVGGSDHGYTF.

This chain uses TRBV7-9 with TRBJ2-7, with TRBD1 as a possible D gene (6 bases). The CDR3 runs 14 residues. In germline, CDR1 is SEHNR, CDR2 FQNEAQ (reference sequence). Trimming removed 3 bases at V and 0 bases at J, with 9 bases between. CDR3 sequence: CASSLGASSYEQYF. CDR3 in DNA: TGTGCCAGCAGCTTGGGGGCCTCCTCCTACGAGCAGTACTTC.

The chain links TRBV29-1 to TRBJ2-7; D is ambiguous. The CDR3 is 12 residues long. CDR1 and CDR2 (germline): SQVTM, ANQGSEA. The V end lost 6 bases, the J end lost 3 bases, and 12 bases lay between the germline ends. The CDR3 loop reads CSVSPSNYEQYF. The CDR3 DNA reads TGCAGCGTGAGCCCCTCAAACTACGAGCAGTACTTC.

CDR3 residues: CASSEAGGTYGYTF. The CDR3 DNA is TGTGCCAGCAGTGAAGCTGGGGGAACCTATGGCTACACCTTC. This chain connects TRBV6-1 to TRBJ1-2, with TRBD1 as a possible D gene (5 bases). Trimming removed 0 bases from V and 4 bases from J, with 9 bases in between. The CDR3 totals 14 residues. CDR1 is MNHNS and CDR2 is SASEGT in the germline V gene.

This chain links TRBV6-1 with TRBJ2-7, with 10 bases identical to TRBD1. The V gene's germline CDR1 is MNHNS and CDR2 SASEGT. The CDR3 is 15 amino acids. V dropped 2 bases and J dropped 3; count of bases not matched to a gene: 4. The DNA of the CDR3 is TGTGCCAGCAGTGAATCAAGGACAGGGGGCTACGAGCAGTACTTC. This sequence encodes CASSESRTGGYEQYF.

Only one count was recorded for this clone. This chain connects TRBV5-1 to TRBJ2-1, with D unclear. This CDR3 comprises 11 residues. CDR1 and CDR2 (germline): SGHRS, YFSETQ. The ends were cut back, 5 bases at V and 7 bases at J, with 7 bases in the middle. This CDR3 reads CASSHSNEQFF. In nucleotides, the CDR3 is TGCGCCAGCAGTCATTCGAATGAGCAGTTCTTC.

The V and J genes are TRBV7-8 and TRBJ2-7, with D perhaps TRBD1 or TRBD2 (5 bases each). Per the germline V gene, CDR1 is SGHVS and CDR2 is FQNEAQ. The CDR3 extends over 14 amino acids. Trimming left V 5 bases short and J 0 bases short, with 11 bases between. The CDR3 DNA is TGTGCCAGCAGCCGGGGACGAAACTCCTACGAGCAGTACTTC. Amino acid sequence: CASSRGRNSYEQYF.

The chain links TRBV14 to TRBJ2-5; a weak D match, TRBD2 (6 bases). V was clipped by 2 bases and J by 5 bases, with 15 bases between them. In germline, CDR1 is SGHDN, CDR2 FVKESK. The CDR3 length is 15 residues. CDR3: CASSQLTGVLETQYF. In DNA form, the CDR3 reads TGTGCCAGCAGCCAATTGACGGGAGTTTTGGAGACCCAGTACTTC.

The CDR3 DNA follows: TGTGCCAGCAGTTCCTATACCGGGATTTTAAACACCATATATTTT. Translation: CASSSYTGILNTIYF. The chain recombines TRBV28 with TRBJ1-3; no firm D call. With 4 bases removed from V and 6 bases from J, the gap between germline ends came to 16 bases. Germline-derived CDR1 and CDR2 are MDHEN and SYDVKM. The CDR3 is 15 amino acids.

The gene calls are TRBV10-1 and TRBJ2-1; tentative D call: TRBD2 (6 bases). The germline CDR1 and CDR2 sequences are WNHNN and SYGVQD (reference sequence). Trimming removed 2 bases at V and 1 base at J, with 9 bases between. The CDR3 has 15 residues. CDR3 nucleotide sequence: TGCGCCAGCAGTGAGGCTAGCGCGTCCTACAATGAGCAGTTCTTC. Protein product: CASSEASASYNEQFF.

The chain couples TRBV28 to TRBJ2-7; 9 nucleotides agree with TRBD2. Unmatched junction bases numbered 16, after V lost 6 bases and J lost 4 bases. Looked up from germline, CDR1 is MDHEN and CDR2 is SYDVKM. The length of the CDR3 is 17 residues. In DNA, the CDR3 is TGTGCCAGCAGAATGGGCCGTGGCGGGAGGGGGTCGTACGAGCAGTACTTC. Encoded protein: CASRMGRGGRGSYEQYF.